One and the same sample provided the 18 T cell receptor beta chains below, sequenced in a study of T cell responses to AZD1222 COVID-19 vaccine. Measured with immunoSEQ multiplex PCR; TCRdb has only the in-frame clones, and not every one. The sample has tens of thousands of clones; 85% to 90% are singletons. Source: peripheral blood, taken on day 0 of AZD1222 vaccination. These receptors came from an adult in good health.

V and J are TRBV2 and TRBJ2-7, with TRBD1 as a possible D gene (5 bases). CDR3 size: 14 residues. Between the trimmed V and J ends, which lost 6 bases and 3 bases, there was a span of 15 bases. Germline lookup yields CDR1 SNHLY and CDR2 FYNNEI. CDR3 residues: CASSRPKGNYEQYF. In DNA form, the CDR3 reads TGTGCCAGCAGCCGACCTAAGGGGAACTACGAGCAGTACTTC.

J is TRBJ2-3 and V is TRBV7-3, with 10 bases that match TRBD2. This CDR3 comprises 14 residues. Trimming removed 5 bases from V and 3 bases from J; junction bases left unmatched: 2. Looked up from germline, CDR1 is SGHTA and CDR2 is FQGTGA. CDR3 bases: TGTGCCAGCAGCATAGCGGGGGGAACAGATACGCAGTATTTT. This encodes CASSIAGGTDTQYF. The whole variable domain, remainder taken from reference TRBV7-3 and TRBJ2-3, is GAGVSQTPSNKVTEKGKYVELRCDPISGHTALYWYRQSLGQGPEFLIYFQGTGAADDSGLPNDRFFAVRPEGSVSTLKIQRTERGDSAVYLCASSIAGGTDTQYFGPGTRLTVL.

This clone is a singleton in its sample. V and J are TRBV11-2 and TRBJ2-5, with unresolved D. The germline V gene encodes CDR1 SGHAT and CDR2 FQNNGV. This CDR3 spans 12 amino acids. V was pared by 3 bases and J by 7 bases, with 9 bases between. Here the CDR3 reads CASSFSPGTQYF. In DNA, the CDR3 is TGTGCCAGCAGCTTCTCCCCGGGGACCCAGTACTTC.

For the CDR3, the DNA is TGCGCCAGCAGCCAACCAGGTCCAAGGGGGGACACCATATATTTT. Translation: CASSQPGPRGDTIYF. The rearrangement joins TRBV4-1 to TRBJ1-3; TRBD1 is a possible D gene (6 bases). V was cut by 2 bases and J by 8 bases, with 16 bases left in between. The length of the CDR3 is 15 residues. CDR1 is MGHRA and CDR2 is YSYEKL in the germline V gene.

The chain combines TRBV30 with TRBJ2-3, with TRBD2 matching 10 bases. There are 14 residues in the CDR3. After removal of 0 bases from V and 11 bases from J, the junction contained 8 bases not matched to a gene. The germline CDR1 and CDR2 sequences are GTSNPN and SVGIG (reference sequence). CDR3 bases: TGTGCCTGGAGTGTACAAGCGGGGGGGCCGAAGCAGTATTTT. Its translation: CAWSVQAGGPKQYF.

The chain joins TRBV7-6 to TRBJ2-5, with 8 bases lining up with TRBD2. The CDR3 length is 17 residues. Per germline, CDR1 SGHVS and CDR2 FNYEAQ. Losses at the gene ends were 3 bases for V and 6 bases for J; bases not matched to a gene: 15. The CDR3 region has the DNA TGTGCCAGCAGCTTCGAGGCGGGGGGCCCAGCCGGGCAGACCCAGTACTTC. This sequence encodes CASSFEAGGPAGQTQYF.

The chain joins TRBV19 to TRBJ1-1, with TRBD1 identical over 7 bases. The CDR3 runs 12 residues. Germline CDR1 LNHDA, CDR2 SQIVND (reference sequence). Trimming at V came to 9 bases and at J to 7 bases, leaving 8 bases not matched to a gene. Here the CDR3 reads CASHDRAYEAFF. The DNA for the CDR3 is TGTGCCAGCCATGACAGGGCTTATGAAGCTTTCTTT.

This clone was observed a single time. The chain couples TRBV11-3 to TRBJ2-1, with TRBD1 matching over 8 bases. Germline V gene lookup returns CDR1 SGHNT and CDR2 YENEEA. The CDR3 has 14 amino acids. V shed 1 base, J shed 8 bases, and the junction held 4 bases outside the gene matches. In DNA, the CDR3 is TGTGCCAGCAGCTTAGTGGACAGGGCCTATGAGCAGTTCTTC. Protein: CASSLVDRAYEQFF.

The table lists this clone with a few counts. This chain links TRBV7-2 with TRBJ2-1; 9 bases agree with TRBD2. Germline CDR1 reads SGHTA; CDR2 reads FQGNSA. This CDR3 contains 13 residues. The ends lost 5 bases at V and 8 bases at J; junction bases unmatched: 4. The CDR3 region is CASSISGGDEQFF. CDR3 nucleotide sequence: TGTGCCAGCAGCATTAGCGGGGGCGATGAGCAGTTCTTC. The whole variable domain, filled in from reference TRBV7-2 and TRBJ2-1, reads GAGVSQSPSNKVTEKGKDVELRCDPISGHTALYWYRQSLGQGLEFLIYFQGNSAPDKSGLPSDRFSAERTGGSVSTLTIQRTQQEDSAVYLCASSISGGDEQFFGPGTRLTVL.

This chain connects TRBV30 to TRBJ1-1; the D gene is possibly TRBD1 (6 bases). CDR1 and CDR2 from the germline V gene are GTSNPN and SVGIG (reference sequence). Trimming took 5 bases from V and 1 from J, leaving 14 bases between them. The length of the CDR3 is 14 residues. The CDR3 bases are TGTGCCTGGGGTACTACAGGGAGGAACACTGAAGCTTTCTTT. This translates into CAWGTTGRNTEAFF.

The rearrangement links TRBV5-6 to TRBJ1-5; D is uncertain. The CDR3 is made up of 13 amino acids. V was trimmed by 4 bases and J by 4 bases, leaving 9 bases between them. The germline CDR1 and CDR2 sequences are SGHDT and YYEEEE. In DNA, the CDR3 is TGTGCCAGCAGCCGATCCAGTAATCAGCCCCAGCATTTT. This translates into CASSRSSNQPQHF.

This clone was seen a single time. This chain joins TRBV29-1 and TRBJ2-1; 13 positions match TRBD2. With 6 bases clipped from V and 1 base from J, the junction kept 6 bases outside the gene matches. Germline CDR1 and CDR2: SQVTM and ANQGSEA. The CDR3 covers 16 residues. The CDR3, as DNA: TGCAGCGTCGCTGGACTAGCGGGGGTTTCCTACAATGAGCAGTTCTTC. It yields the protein CSVAGLAGVSYNEQFF.

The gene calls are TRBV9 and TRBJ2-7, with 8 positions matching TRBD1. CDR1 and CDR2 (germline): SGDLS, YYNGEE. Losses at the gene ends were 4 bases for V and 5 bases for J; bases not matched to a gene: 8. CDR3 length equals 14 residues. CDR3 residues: CASSPRTGSHEQYF. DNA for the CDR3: TGTGCCAGCAGCCCACGGACAGGGAGCCACGAGCAGTACTTC.

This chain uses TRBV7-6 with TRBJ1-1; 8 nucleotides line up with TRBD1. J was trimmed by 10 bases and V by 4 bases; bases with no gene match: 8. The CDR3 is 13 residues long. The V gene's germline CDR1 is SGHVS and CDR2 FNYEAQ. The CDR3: CASSSRDGQGAFF. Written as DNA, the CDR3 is TGTGCCAGCAGCTCCCGGGACGGACAGGGAGCTTTCTTT. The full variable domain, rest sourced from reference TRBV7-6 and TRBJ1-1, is GAGVSQSPRYKVTKRGQDVALRCDPISGHVSLYWYRQALGQGPEFLTYFNYEAQQDKSGLPNDRFSAERPEGSISTLTIQRTEQRDSAMYRCASSSRDGQGAFFGQGTRLTVV.

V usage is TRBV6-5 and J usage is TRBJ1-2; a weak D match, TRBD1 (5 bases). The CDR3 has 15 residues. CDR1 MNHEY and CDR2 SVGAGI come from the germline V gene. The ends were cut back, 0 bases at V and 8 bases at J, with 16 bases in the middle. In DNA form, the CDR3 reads TGTGCCAGCAGTTACTCGGGCGGGACGCCGTCAGGCTACACCTTC. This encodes CASSYSGGTPSGYTF.

The CDR3 reads CASSANSGNTIYF. The CDR3 DNA reads TGTGCCAGCAGTGCAAACTCGGGAAACACCATATATTTT. The chain is built from TRBV25-1 and TRBJ1-3; D call uncertain. The CDR3 contains 13 residues. V lost 4 bases and J lost 4, with 8 bases in between. Germline lookup yields CDR1 MGHDK and CDR2 SYGVNS.

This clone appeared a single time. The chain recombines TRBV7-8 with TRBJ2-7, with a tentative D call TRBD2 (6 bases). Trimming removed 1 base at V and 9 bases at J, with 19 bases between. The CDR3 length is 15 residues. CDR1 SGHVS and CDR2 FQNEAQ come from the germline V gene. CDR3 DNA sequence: TGTGCCAGCAGCTTAGTATGGCAGGGTCGAGCGGGGCAGTACTTC. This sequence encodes CASSLVWQGRAGQYF.

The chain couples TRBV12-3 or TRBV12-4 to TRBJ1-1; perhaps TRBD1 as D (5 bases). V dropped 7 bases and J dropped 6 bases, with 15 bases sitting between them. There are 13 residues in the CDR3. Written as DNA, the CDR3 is TGTGCCAGCACCCCTCGGGGCAGGCCTGAAGCTTTCTTT. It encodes CASTPRGRPEAFF.